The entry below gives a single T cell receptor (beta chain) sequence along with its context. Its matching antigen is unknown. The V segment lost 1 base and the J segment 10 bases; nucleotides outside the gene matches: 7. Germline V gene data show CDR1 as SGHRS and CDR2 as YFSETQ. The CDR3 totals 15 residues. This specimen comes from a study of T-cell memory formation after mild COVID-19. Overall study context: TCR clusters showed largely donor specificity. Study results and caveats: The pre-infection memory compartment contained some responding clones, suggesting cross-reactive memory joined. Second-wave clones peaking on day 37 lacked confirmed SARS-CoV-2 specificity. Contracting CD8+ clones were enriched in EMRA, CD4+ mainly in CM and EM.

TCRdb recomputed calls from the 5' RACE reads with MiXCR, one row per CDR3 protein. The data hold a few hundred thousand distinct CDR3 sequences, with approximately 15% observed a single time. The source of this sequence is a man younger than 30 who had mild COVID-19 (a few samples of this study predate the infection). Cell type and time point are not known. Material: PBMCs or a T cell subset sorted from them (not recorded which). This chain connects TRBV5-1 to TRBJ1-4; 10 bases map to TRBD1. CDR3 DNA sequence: TGCGCCAGCAGCTTGACAGGACAGGGGGACGGAAAACTGTTTTTT. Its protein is CASSLTGQGDGKLFF.